Listed here is a single T cell receptor (beta chain). CDR3 length: 18 amino acids. CDR1 LNHNV and CDR2 YYDKDF come from the germline V gene (reference sequence). Clones were sequenced by immunoSEQ multiplex PCR, and TCRdb holds only the in-frame ones, with some missing. This table holds approximately 730,000 clones, over 75% found once. This entry is derived from a study of shared T cell receptors in the human thymus. The same specimen was also included in a second study, on human thymus T cells. That paper states: The people who donated were healthy Finnish babies having corrective surgery for congenital heart defects. The study used thymus tissue resected during corrective heart surgery. Unrelated individuals were reported by related research to share highly overlapping thymic repertoires.

The gene calls are TRBV15 and TRBJ2-5; 8 bases are a match to TRBD2. The J call may be mistaken, given a closer DNA end match to TRBJ2-7. This receptor was identified in a girl under three years old with a congenital heart defect. The sequenced sample was thymocytes. Here the CDR3 reads CATSLKRGTSPRSYEQYF. The CDR3 DNA reads TGTGCCACCAGCCTTAAGCGGGGGACCTCCCCAAGGTCCTACGAGCAGTACTTC.